This T cell receptor (beta chain) is drawn from a study of control samples from healthy donors and cancer patients. TCRdb's table, derived via immunoSEQ multiplex PCR, lists solely in-frame clones and lacks some. The table lists roughly 50,000 clones, around 97% of them singletons. There are 16 residues in the CDR3. Trimming took 0 bases from V and 0 from J; bases not matched to a gene: 1. Looked up from germline, CDR1 is SGDLS and CDR2 is YYNGEE. The sequence came from a woman in her thirties in good health. V gene TRBV9 combines with J gene TRBJ2-3, with TRBD2 identical over 10 bases. The specimen was blood. This chain's CDR3 is CASSVEAGGSTDTQYF. The CDR3 DNA sequence: TGTGCCAGCAGCGTAGAAGCGGGAGGGAGCACAGATACGCAGTATTTT.